The 7 T cell receptor beta chains reported below all come from one sample, sequenced in a study of T cell repertoires in cytomegalovirus infection. TCRdb processed the reads anew with MiXCR; each CDR3 protein has one entry. The sample gives some 940,000 distinct CDR3 sequences, roughly 30% of which show up once; around 15% is in the top ten. The antigens these receptors bind are not known. Sequenced material: cultured CD8+ T cells from PBMCs, taken from culture after CMV antigen stimulation. These receptors came from a human donor in good health (CMV status not recorded). Some clones in this sample may be carry-over from other donors' samples.

This clonotype appeared a few times. In DNA, the CDR3 is TGCAGTGCTAATCTCCTGAGCTCCTACAATGAGCAGTTCTTC. Its protein is CSANLLSSYNEQFF. V usage is TRBV20-1 and J usage is TRBJ2-1, with no clear D. The V end was cut by 4 bases, the J end by 0 bases, with 10 bases between. CDR3 length: 14 residues. The germline CDR1 and CDR2 sequences are DFQATT and SNEGSKA (reference sequence).

On this clonotype itself: One end of the junction is discordant with germline, which a read error may explain. The CDR3 DNA reads TGTGTCAGAAGCGACCCGGACAGGGACACTGAAGCTTTCTTT. Translation gives CVRSDPDRDTEAFF. The chain joins TRBV5-3 to TRBJ1-1; 8 bases are a match to TRBD1. TRBV5-3 is given ORF status, its function remaining uncertain. CDR3 size: 14 residues.

This rearrangement joins TRBV28 to TRBJ2-7; D is possibly TRBD1 (5 bases). Trimming pared 7 bases from V and 3 bases from J, leaving 10 bases between. Germline V gene data show CDR1 as MDHEN and CDR2 as SYDVKM. The CDR3 is 12 residues long. As DNA, the CDR3 is TGTGCCAGCAATGACAGATTCTACGAGCAGTACGTC. It codes for CASNDRFYEQYV.

Of note for this clonotype: A read error is possible here, since a much larger clone lies one base away. The chain is built from TRBV7-8 and TRBJ2-5, with D possibly being TRBD2 (6 bases). Trimming pared 10 bases from V and 0 bases from J, leaving 18 bases between. Germline-derived CDR1 and CDR2 are SGHVS and FQNEAQ. CDR3 length: 15 amino acids. This CDR3 reads CANRPGETYQETQYF. As DNA, the CDR3 is TGTGCCAACAGGCCGGGGGAGACGTACCAAGAGACCCAGTACTTC.

This clonotype was detected ten times or more. The V gene is TRBV7-6, the J gene TRBJ2-3, with D tentatively TRBD1 (7 bases). The CDR3 runs 15 residues. Germline V lookup: CDR1 SGHVS, CDR2 FNYEAQ. Trimming removed 1 base at V and 6 bases at J, with 14 bases between. CDR3 amino acids: CASSLVTGEADTQYF. The CDR3 DNA reads TGTGCCAGCAGCTTAGTAACAGGGGAGGCGGATACGCAGTATTTT.

This clonotype appeared a few times. The J gene is TRBJ2-5, the V gene TRBV7-6; D perhaps matches TRBD2 (5 bases). CDR3 length: 15 residues. Between the trimmed V and J ends, which lost 3 bases and 4 bases, there was a span of 15 bases. Per the germline V gene, CDR1 is SGHVS and CDR2 is FNYEAQ. The CDR3 nucleotides read TGTGCCAGCAGCTTTTATAGCGAAGAAAGAGAGACCCAGTACTTC. This translates into CASSFYSEERETQYF.

This clonotype was observed at least ten times. This chain connects TRBV7-6 to TRBJ2-2, with 13 bases aligning to TRBD2. Germline V gene sequence: CDR1 SGHVS, CDR2 FNYEAQ. This CDR3 comprises 16 residues. With V trimmed by 6 bases and J by 3 bases, 4 bases remained unmatched. The CDR3: CASRELAGGDTGELFF. The CDR3 DNA reads TGTGCCAGCAGGGAACTAGCGGGGGGGGACACCGGGGAGCTGTTTTTT.